The rows below give T cell receptor beta chains drawn from one sample of a study of blood T cell repertoires in COVID-19. Generated by immunoSEQ multiplex PCR, the TCRdb table keeps only in-frame clones and is missing some. This sample yields 250,000 to 350,000 clones, of which 86% are seen a single time; 2.1% belongs to the top ten. The sample taken for sequencing was peripheral blood. These receptors were taken from a woman in her 30s who had recovered from COVID-19. The CDR3 runs from the conserved cysteine through the conserved F or W.

V	CDR3
TRBV30	CAWLRDRRYGYTF
TRBV3-1/TRBV3-2	CASSRGAGASYNEQFF
TRBV2	CASSEFRGTNEKLFF
TRBV29-1	CSVERMRLYTF
TRBV5-1	CASFSGTGIEAFF
TRBV12-5	CASGLDVGGEDEQYF
TRBV5-6	CASSLYRGGYEQYF
TRBV25-1	CASSLTGQNNSPLHF
TRBV11-2	CASSRRWGQNYGYTF
TRBV7-2	CASSPTSARGNGYTF
TRBV11-2	CASSLSSRGWTEAFF
TRBV6-2/TRBV6-3	CASSSGTGTTDTQYF
TRBV19	CASSIEVAGYQETQYF
TRBV9	CASSPQLGSAYEQYF
TRBV9	CASSVAGDNYEQYF
TRBV6-5	CASALDNYGYTF
TRBV28	CAIAGLVNNEQFF
TRBV5-4	CASSLQQGDNSPLHF
TRBV3-1/TRBV3-2	CASSPPGGGDSPLHF
TRBV28	CASSLDFTSGEQYF
TRBV19	CASSTGQRSAKNIQYF
TRBV15	CATSSGTGVPYEQYF
TRBV28	CASSLGDGGVSTEAFF
TRBV11-2	CASSLEYGGLGNIQYF
TRBV6-5	CASSYGRNTEAFF
TRBV4-1	CASSHVIRGAKESNSPLHF
TRBV7-3	CATPPGIYWRGYTF
TRBV3-1/TRBV3-2	CASSQEMASYEQYF
TRBV29-1	CSVESEKEETQYF
TRBV5-6	CASSSTGIGNTIYF
TRBV7-9	CASSSFLGDSYEQYF
TRBV7-9	CASSLYRVQETQYF
TRBV19	CASSISGGAGETQYF
TRBV6-5	CASSYKDRATDTQYF
TRBV5-6	CASSLPPSWESTDTQYF
TRBV7-5	CARSPPRGGNSPLHF
TRBV7-8	CASSSSGGTGELFF
TRBV27	CASSSPGRGEQFF
TRBV7-3	CASSKSSGKWETQYF
TRBV29-1	CSVRPQGTTEAFF
TRBV19	CASSTGQGSAYEQYF
TRBV28	CASSFPQEKSYEQYF
TRBV5-1	CASSPDTNNYGYTF
TRBV11-2	CASSSRGQLDYEQYF
TRBV7-8	CASSSWVGDRDYGYTF
TRBV30	CAWSDGNSPLHF
TRBV11-2	CASSLGEGSETQYF
TRBV14	CASSQETGRRAETNEKLFF
TRBV11-2	CASSLDVGHDRHF
TRBV5-4	CASSLGGGLQETQYF
TRBV30	CAWRPQGSNYGYTF
TRBV19	CASRQSVRGANEKLFF
TRBV2	CASSVEAETQYF
TRBV19	CASTPGQEGGTEAFF
TRBV4-1	CASSRALVGLNNEQFF